The present T cell receptor (beta chain) was sequenced within a study of blood T cell repertoires in COVID-19. CDR1 is MDHEN, CDR2 SYDVKM, per germline. V lost 2 bases, J lost 2 bases, and 19 bases lay in between. This CDR3 region has 17 residues. Assay: immunoSEQ multiplex PCR; the TCRdb copy retains only in-frame clones and omits some. Of roughly 280,000 clones listed, approximately 91% are singletons. The count of this clone is one. This TCR came from a woman younger than 45 with COVID-19, enrolled during active disease. The chain is built from TRBV28 and TRBJ2-7; possible D gene TRBD1, 6 bases. The sequenced sample consisted of peripheral blood. CDR3 sequence: CASSLGWPRDKTYEQYF. As DNA, the CDR3 is TGTGCCAGCAGTTTAGGGTGGCCCCGGGACAAGACCTACGAGCAGTACTTC.